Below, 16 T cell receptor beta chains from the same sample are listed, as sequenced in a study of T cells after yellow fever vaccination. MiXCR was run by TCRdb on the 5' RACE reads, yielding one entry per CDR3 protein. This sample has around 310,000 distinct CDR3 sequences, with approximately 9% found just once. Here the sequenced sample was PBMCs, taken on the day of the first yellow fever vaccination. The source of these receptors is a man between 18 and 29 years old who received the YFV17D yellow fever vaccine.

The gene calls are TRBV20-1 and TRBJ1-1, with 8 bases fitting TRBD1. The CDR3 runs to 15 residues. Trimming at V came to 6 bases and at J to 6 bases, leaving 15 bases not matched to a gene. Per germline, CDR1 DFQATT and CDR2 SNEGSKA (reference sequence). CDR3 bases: TGCAGTGCCCGACCTGGAGGGCAGGGGGCCTCTGAAGCTTTCTTT. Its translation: CSARPGGQGASEAFF.

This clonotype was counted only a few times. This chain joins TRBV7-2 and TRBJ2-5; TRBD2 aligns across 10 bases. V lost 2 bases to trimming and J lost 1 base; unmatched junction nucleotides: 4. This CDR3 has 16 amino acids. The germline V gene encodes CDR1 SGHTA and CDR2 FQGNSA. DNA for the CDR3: TGTGCCAGCAGCTTAATTAGCGGGGGGCCCCAAGAGACCCAGTACTTC. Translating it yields CASSLISGGPQETQYF.

CDR3 nucleotide sequence: TGTGCCAGCAGCTTAGAAGCTCCTGGGGCCAACGTCCTGACTTTC. Translating gives CASSLEAPGANVLTF. The J gene is TRBJ2-6, the V gene TRBV7-2; D unresolved. The CDR3 contains 15 residues. V shed 1 base and J shed 2 bases, with 6 bases lying between them. Per the germline V gene, CDR1 is SGHTA and CDR2 is FQGNSA.

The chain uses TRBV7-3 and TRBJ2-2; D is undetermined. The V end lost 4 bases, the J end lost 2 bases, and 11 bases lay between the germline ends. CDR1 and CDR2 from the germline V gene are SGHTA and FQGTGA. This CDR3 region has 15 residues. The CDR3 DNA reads TGTGCCAGCAGCTCCCCGGGCCGCAACACCGGGGAGCTGTTTTTT. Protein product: CASSSPGRNTGELFF. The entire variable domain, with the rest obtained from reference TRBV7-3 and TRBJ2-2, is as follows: GAGVSQTPSNKVTEKGKYVELRCDPISGHTALYWYRQSLGQGPEFLIYFQGTGAADDSGLPNDRFFAVRPEGSVSTLKIQRTERGDSAVYLCASSSPGRNTGELFFGEGSRLTVL.

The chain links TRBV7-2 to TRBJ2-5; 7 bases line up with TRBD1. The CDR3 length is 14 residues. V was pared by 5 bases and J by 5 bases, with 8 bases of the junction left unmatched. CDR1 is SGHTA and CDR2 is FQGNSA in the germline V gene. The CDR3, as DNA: TGTGCCAGCAGCCCGCGACAGGGAACGGAGACCCAGTACTTC. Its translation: CASSPRQGTETQYF.

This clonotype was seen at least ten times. The CDR3 nucleotides are TGTGCCAGCAGCCCGAATTCTCAGGGGTTGGGGCATTTT. This translates into CASSPNSQGLGHF. The chain combines TRBV2 with TRBJ1-5, with D maybe TRBD1 (6 bases). The CDR3 totals 13 residues. The germline CDR1 and CDR2 sequences are SNHLY and FYNNEI. V was shortened by 6 bases and J by 15 bases, with 21 bases between the two germline ends.

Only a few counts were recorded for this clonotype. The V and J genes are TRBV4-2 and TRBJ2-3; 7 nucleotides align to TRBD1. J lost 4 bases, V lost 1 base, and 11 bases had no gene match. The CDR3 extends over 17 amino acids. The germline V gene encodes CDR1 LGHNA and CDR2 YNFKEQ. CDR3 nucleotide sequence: TGTGCCAGCAGCCAAGGACAGGGAAGTTTGTGGTCAGATACGCAGTATTTT. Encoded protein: CASSQGQGSLWSDTQYF.

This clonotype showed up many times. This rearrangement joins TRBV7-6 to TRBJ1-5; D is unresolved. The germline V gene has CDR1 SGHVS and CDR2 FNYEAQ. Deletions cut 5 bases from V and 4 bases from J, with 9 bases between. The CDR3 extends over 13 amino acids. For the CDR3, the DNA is TGTGCCAGCAGCACACAGTATAATCAGCCCCAGCATTTT. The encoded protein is CASSTQYNQPQHF.

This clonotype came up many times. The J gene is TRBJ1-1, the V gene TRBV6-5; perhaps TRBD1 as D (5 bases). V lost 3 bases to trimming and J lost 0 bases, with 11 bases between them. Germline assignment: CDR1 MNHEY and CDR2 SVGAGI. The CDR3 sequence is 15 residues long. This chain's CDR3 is CASSYRQLMNTEAFF. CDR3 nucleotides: TGTGCCAGCAGTTATCGACAGCTTATGAACACTGAAGCTTTCTTT.

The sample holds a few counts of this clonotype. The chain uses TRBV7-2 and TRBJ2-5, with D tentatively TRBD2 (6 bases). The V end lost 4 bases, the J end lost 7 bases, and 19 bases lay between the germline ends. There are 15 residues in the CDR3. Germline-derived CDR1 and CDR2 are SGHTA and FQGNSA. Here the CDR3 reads CASSSSGTYRGTQYF. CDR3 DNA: TGTGCCAGCAGCTCCTCCGGGACTTACCGGGGGACCCAGTACTTC.

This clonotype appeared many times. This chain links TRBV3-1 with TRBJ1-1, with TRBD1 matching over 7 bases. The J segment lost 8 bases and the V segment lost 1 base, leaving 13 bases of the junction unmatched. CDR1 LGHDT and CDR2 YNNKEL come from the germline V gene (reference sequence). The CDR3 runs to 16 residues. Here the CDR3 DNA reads TGTGCCAGCAGCCAAGGCGGGGGACAGATAAAAGGGGAAGCTTTCTTT. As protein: CASSQGGGQIKGEAFF.

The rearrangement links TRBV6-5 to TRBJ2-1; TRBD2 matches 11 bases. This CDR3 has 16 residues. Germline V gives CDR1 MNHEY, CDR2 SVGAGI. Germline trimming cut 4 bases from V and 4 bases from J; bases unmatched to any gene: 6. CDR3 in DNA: TGTGCCAGCAGTTCCGTGGGACTAGCGGCTTACAATGAGCAGTTCTTC. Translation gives CASSSVGLAAYNEQFF.

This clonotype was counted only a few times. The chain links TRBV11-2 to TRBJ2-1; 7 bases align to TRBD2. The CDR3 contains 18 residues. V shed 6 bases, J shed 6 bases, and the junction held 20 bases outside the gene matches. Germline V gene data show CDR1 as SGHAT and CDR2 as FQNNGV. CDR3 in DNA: TGTGCCAGCAGACCGAGACTACTCCGGGACTACCTCTTCAATGAGCAGTTCTTC. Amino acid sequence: CASRPRLLRDYLFNEQFF.

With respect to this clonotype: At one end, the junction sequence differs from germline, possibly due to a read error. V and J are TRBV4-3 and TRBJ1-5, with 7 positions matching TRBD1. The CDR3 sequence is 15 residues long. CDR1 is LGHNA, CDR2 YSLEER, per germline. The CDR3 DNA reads TGCGCCAGCAGCCAAGACGTCGACAGGGTCGGTCCCCTGCATTTT. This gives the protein CASSQDVDRVGPLHF.

The CDR3 reads CASSQDGGRCEKLFF. The CDR3 DNA is TGTGCCAGCAGCCAAGATGGCGGCCGCTGTGAAAAACTGTTTTTT. The chain has TRBV4-2 and TRBJ1-4; D ambiguous. This CDR3 has 15 amino acids. Trimming stripped 0 bases from V and 7 bases from J, with 12 bases between. The germline V gene encodes CDR1 LGHNA and CDR2 YNFKEQ.

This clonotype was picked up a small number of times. CDR3 sequence reads: CASSQGLYEGYEQYF. CDR3 coding DNA: TGTGCCAGCAGTCAGGGACTCTATGAGGGCTACGAGCAGTACTTC. The chain links TRBV6-2 or TRBV6-3 to TRBJ2-7; a weak D match, TRBD2 (6 bases). The V end was cut by 5 bases, the J end by 3 bases, with 17 bases between. The CDR3 totals 15 residues. CDR1 is MNHEY and CDR2 is SVGEGT in the germline V gene.